This T cell receptor beta chain was documented in a study of shared clonotypes between healthy human individuals (dated by TCRdb to the early 2020s). At the level of the whole study: The cohort included a few men and a couple of women between 18 and 49 years of age. To estimate repertoire size and how much clonotype sharing occurs between individuals, the study deeply sequenced the blood TCR repertoires of five or six healthy adults. To increase sequencing depth and limit assay-specific biases, different laboratories used diverse techniques to prepare libraries and sequence TCR repertoires. Leukapheresis yielded between about 0.9 and 9.5 billion PBMCs per donor. For each donor, CD4 naive and CD4 memory were each run on three plates, CD8 naive on two plates, and CD8 memory on one plate. Summary of the overall study and its limitations: Naive subsets generally had larger estimated clonotype richness than memory subsets did. When several donors were compared, the shared fraction of clonotypes was approximately 5% for naive CD4, 3.5% to 4% for naive CD8, about 2.4% for memory CD4, and under 0.5% for memory CD8. Only blood was sampled, and tissue TCR repertoires likely differ from those in blood. Based on pairwise subsampling, the degree of clonotype sharing among donors was expected to be affected by sequencing depth. Compared with non-shared clonotypes, the clonotypes found in all four sorted-subset donors had higher generation probabilities. Because the study included only a small number of donors, the genetic and exposure-history diversity represented was limited. Rarefaction of sorted-subset datasets indicated incomplete sequencing despite the large sequencing depth.

Donors were healthy HIV-negative adults with no recently reported acute infections or vaccinations. Every donor was a Caucasian adult living in Nashville, Tennessee, USA. CD4+ T cells were enriched by magnetic negative selection, after which naive cells were positively selected on CD45RA and the negative fraction was taken as the memory subset. Blood was collected by leukapheresis, and PBMCs were isolated by Ficoll-Histopaque density gradient centrifugation and then cryopreserved in liquid nitrogen vapor phase. Purity and quantity of every magnetically sorted T cell population were checked by analytical flow cytometry. From each sorted fraction, genomic DNA was isolated and quantified by UV absorbance on a Nanodrop 2000c. Using the deep immunoSEQ assay, multiplex PCR amplified TCR CDR3 regions from genomic DNA. For each cell subset, the extracted genomic DNA was distributed evenly across all wells of several immunoSEQ 96-well plates, and each plate served as one replicate. For sorted subsets, each replicate PCR was loaded with roughly 200 ng genomic DNA, equivalent to 30,000 or so T cell genomes. Purified libraries were measured with a Qubit 3.0 fluorometer, size-checked on a Bioanalyzer 2100, and measured again with the KAPA Library Quantification kit. A separate single-read 150-cycle Illumina NextSeq 550 flow cell was used to sequence each immunoSEQ 96-well plate. On the authors' methods: The immunoSEQ output contained only junctional sequences without quality scores, so filtering could not match that applied to full-length reads. To assign V/J genes and CDR3, sequences were annotated using PyIR, a Python wrapper for IgBLAST v1.9, with IMGT germline references. Any read was removed if the V/J assignment was weak (E-value above 1e-6), the CDR3 was missing, or the read contained stop codons, out-of-frame junctions, or ambiguous translated residues. V3J clonotypes were defined as sequences sharing an identical inferred V gene, J gene, and CDR3 amino acid sequence. Percentage overlap between repertoires was calculated by dividing the number of shared unique clonotypes by the size of the smaller repertoire. Richness of each repertoire was evaluated using RTK rarefaction, the Chao1 estimator, and Recon v2.1 estimates of unobserved clonotypes. Generation probabilities were computed with OLGA for all TCRbeta clonotypes obtained by the gDNA method from several donors. Sourced from immuneACCESS, this table was stored by TCRdb with only in-frame sequences that have V and J called. A share of the clones is absent; for the studies checked, an unresolved V gene accounts for under half, and the remainder has no known explanation. Clone size and V and J calls were adopted from that table, with D and trimming inferred from the DNA. Recorded for this sample are 2,100,000 or so clones; 90% to 97% of them occurred a single time. Over 0.1% of the sample rests with the top ten.

The junction shows trimming of 7 bases on V and 2 bases on J, plus 11 bases between the germline ends. Based on the germline V gene, the CDR1 and CDR2 sequences are KGHSH and LQKENI. The CDR3 goes from the cysteine to the phenylalanine over 13 residues. Just CDR3 DNA is preserved here, 39 bases in frame from base 1. On this clone itself: The antigen it recognizes is unknown. Base qualities are not at hand, and no much larger clone is one base apart.

Input material: naive CD4+ T cells sorted from blood. Reading the label with the study, this specimen's cell subset or site is: CD45RA+ positively selected. The sequence joins TRBV18 to TRBJ2-5; confidence is insufficient to name the D gene. This clonotype was sampled from a man between 18 and 29 years old in good health. DNA sequence: TGTGCCAGCTTTTTCCAGCAGCAAGAGACCCAGTACTTC. Its protein product is CASFFQQQETQYF.